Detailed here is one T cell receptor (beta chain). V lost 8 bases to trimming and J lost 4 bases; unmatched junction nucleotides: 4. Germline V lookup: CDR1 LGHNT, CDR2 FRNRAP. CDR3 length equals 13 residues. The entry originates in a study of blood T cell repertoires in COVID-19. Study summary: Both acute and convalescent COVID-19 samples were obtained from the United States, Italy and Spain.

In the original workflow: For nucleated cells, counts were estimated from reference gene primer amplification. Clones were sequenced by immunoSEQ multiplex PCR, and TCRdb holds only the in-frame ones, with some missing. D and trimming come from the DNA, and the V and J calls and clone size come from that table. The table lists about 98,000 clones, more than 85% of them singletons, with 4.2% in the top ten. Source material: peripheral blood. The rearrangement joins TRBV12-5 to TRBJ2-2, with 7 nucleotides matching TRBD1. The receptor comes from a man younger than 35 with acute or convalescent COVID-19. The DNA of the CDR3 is TGTGCTAGTACCCCAGGGGGCACCGGGGAGCTGTTTTTT. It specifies CASTPGGTGELFF.